This T cell receptor (beta chain) was documented in a study of cytotoxic CD8 clonotypes in ibrutinib-treated CLL. Study context: Recorded responses included about 25 partial and 2 complete; following median roughly 70 months, approximately 14 stayed remitted and roughly twelve progressed. Averaging across samples gave roughly 250,000 productive templates and tens of thousands of productive rearrangements. Study-wide points: Public clonotypes (which were uncommon) either contracted or remained stable on treatment.

Assay: immunoSEQ multiplex PCR; the TCRdb copy retains only in-frame clones and omits some. The repertoire holds about 68,000 clones, with approximately 90% as singletons. Notes on this clone: Antigen unknown.

V lost 0 bases to trimming and J lost 0 bases, with 11 bases between them. This CDR3 comprises 16 residues. Germline lookup yields CDR1 MNHNS and CDR2 SASEGT. The receptor comes from a human donor with chronic lymphocytic leukemia. The specimen comprised PBMCs, sampled after 12 months of ibrutinib treatment. The genes are TRBV6-1 and TRBJ1-1; D remains ambiguous. This CDR3 reads CASSEAMADMNTEAFF. CDR3 DNA sequence: TGTGCCAGCAGTGAAGCGATGGCAGATATGAACACTGAAGCTTTCTTT.